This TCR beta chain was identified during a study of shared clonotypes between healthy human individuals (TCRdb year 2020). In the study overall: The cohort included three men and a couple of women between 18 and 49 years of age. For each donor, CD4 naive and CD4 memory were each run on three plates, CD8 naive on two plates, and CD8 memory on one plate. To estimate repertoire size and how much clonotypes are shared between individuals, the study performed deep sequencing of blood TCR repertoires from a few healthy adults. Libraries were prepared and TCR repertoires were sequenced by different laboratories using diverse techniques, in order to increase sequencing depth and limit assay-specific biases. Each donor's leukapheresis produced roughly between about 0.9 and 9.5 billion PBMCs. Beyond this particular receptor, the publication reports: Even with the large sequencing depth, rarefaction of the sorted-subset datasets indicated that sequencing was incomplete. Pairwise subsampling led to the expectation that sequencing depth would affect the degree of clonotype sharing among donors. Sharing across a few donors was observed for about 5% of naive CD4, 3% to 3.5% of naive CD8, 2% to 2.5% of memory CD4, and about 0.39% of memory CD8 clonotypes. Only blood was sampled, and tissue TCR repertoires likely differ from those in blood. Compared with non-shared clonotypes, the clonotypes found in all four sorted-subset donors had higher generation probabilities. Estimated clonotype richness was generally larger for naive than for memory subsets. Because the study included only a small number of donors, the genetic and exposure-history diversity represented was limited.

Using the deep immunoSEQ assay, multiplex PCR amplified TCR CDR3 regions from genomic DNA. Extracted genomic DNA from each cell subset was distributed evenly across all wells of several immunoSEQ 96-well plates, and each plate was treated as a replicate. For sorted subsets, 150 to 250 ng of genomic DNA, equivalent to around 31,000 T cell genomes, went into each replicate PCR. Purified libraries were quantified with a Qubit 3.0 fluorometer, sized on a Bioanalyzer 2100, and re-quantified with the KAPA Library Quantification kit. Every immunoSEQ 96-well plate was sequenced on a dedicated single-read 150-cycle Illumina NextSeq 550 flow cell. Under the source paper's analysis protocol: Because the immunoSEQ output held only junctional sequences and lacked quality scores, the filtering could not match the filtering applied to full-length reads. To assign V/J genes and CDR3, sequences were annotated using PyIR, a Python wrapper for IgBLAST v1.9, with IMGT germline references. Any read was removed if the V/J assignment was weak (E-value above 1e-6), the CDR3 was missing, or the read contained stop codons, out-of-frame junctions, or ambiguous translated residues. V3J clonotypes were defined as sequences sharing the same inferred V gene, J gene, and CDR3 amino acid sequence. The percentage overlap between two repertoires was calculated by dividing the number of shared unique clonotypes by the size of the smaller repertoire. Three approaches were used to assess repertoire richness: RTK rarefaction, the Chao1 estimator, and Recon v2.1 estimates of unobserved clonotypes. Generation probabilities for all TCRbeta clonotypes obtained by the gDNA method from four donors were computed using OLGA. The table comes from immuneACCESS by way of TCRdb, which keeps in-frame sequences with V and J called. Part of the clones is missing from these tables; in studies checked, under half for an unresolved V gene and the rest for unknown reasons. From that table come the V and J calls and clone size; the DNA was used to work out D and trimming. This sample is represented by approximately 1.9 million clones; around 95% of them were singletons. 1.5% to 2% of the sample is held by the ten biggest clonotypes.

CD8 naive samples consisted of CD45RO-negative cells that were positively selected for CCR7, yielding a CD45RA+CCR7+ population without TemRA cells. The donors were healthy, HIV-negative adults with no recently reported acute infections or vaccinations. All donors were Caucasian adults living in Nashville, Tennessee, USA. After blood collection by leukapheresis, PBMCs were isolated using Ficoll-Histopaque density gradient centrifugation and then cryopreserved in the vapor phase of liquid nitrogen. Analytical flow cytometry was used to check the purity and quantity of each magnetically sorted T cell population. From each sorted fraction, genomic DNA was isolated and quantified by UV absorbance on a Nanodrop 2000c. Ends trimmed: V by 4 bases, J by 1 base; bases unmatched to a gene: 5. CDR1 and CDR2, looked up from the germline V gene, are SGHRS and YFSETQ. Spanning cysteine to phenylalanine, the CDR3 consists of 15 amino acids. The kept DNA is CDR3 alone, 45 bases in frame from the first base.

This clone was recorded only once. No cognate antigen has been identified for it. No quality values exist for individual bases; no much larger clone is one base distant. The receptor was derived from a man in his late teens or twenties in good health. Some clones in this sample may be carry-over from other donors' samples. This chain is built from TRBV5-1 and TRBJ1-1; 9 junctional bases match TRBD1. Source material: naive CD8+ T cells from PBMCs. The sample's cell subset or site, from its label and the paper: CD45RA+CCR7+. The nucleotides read TGCGCCAGCAGCCCGGGGACAGGGCAGAACACTGAAGCTTTCTTT. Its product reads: CASSPGTGQNTEAFF.